This TCR beta chain was documented in a study of PD-1 blockade in classical Hodgkin lymphoma. Profiled with immunoSEQ multiplex PCR; TCRdb holds only in-frame clones, not every one. The sample carries about 50,000 clones, around 70% recorded once. All the patients suffered relapse after autologous stem cell transplantation, and brentuximab vedotin exposure differed. CDR3 length: 13 amino acids. Germline V lookup: CDR1 LGHNA, CDR2 YSLEER. V was shortened by 2 bases and J by 6 bases, with 8 bases between the two germline ends. This chain joins TRBV4-3 and TRBJ1-5; D call uncertain. The TCR originated in a human donor with classical Hodgkin lymphoma. The sequencing used peripheral blood mononuclear cells (PBMCs), collected at baseline. The CDR3 DNA reads as TGCGCCAGCAGCCAATGGACGGGTCAGCCCCAGCATTTT. It translates to CASSQWTGQPQHF.